The 32 T cell receptor beta chains below come from one sample, sequenced in a study of blood T cell repertoires in COVID-19. TCRdb's copy holds only in-frame clones and misses some; the assay was immunoSEQ multiplex PCR. The sample has 130,000 or so clones, roughly 88% seen once; the top ten hold about 9.3%. Sequencing was done on a sample of peripheral blood. These TCRs come from a man aged 50-60 years with acute or convalescent COVID-19.

V gene TRBV4-1 combines with J gene TRBJ2-5; 11 positions match TRBD2. The V gene end was trimmed by 4 bases and the J gene end by 3 bases; junction bases not matched to a gene: 4. Germline assignment: CDR1 MGHRA and CDR2 YSYEKL. The length of the CDR3 is 15 residues. CDR3 nucleotide sequence: TGCGCCAGCAGCCGCCAACTAGCGGGGGAAGAGACCCAGTACTTC. Protein sequence: CASSRQLAGEETQYF.

The V gene is TRBV2, the J gene TRBJ1-2, with 7 bases matching TRBD1. The CDR3 is 14 amino acids. Germline assignment: CDR1 SNHLY and CDR2 FYNNEI. J gave up 0 bases and V 6 bases, and 4 bases lay outside the gene matches. CDR3 nucleotide sequence: TGTGCCAGCAGGGGGGACAGTCCTAACTATGGCTACACCTTC. It specifies CASRGDSPNYGYTF.

The V gene is TRBV18, the J gene TRBJ2-5; 7 nucleotides agree with TRBD1. The germline CDR1 and CDR2 sequences are KGHSH and LQKENI. V was clipped by 2 bases and J by 4 bases; unmatched bases: 7. The length of the CDR3 is 15 residues. The CDR3 here is CASSPTRQGSETQYF. CDR3 nucleotides: TGTGCCAGCTCACCAACTCGACAGGGTTCAGAGACCCAGTACTTC.

The gene calls are TRBV27 and TRBJ1-6, with 7 bases fitting TRBD1. CDR1 is MNHEY, CDR2 SMNVEV, per germline (reference sequence). CDR3 length equals 17 residues. V gave up 4 bases and J gave up 7 bases; unmatched junction bases: 13. This CDR3 is CASSSPVRQGRNSPLHF. The DNA for the CDR3 is TGTGCCAGCAGTTCGCCCGTGAGACAGGGCCGCAATTCACCCCTCCACTTT.

The chain uses TRBV2 and TRBJ1-6, with 8 bases lining up with TRBD1. V gave up 8 bases and J gave up 6 bases; unmatched junction bases: 6. In germline, CDR1 is SNHLY, CDR2 FYNNEI. The CDR3 has 14 residues. The chain's CDR3 is CASPGQGSNSPLHF. Here the CDR3 DNA reads TGTGCCAGCCCAGGACAGGGTTCTAATTCACCCCTCCACTTT.

Only one count was recorded for this clone. This chain joins TRBV5-1 and TRBJ1-5; D is possibly TRBD1 (6 bases). CDR3 length: 16 residues. The V end was cut by 5 bases, the J end by 4 bases, with 19 bases between. The germline gives CDR1 SGHRS, CDR2 YFSETQ. The CDR3 coding sequence is TGCGCCAGCAGAGTAGACGGGACATCCAATAATCAGCCCCAGCATTTT. Its translation is CASRVDGTSNNQPQHF.

The rearrangement joins TRBV6-5 to TRBJ1-6; a possible D gene is TRBD1 (6 bases). In germline, CDR1 is MNHEY, CDR2 SVGAGI. The CDR3 has 14 residues. The ends were cut back, 8 bases at V and 10 bases at J, with 18 bases in the middle. CDR3 protein: CASRWLGGRSPLHF. The CDR3 nucleotides read TGTGCCAGCCGGTGGTTAGGGGGTCGGTCACCCCTCCACTTT.

The chain combines TRBV7-2 with TRBJ1-1; a possible D gene is TRBD1 (6 bases). V was trimmed by 5 bases and J by 0 bases, leaving 10 bases between them. The CDR3 covers 14 residues. Germline loops: CDR1 SGHTA, CDR2 FQGNSA. CDR3 residues: CASSPRQVNTEAFF. The CDR3 DNA is TGTGCCAGCAGCCCCAGACAGGTGAACACTGAAGCTTTCTTT.

The chain recombines TRBV7-8 with TRBJ1-3; no definite D call. Germline values: CDR1 SGHVS, CDR2 FQNEAQ. The CDR3 contains 17 residues. V was clipped by 1 base and J by 0 bases, with 13 bases between them. The CDR3 here is CASSLVSGWSSGNTIYF. The CDR3 DNA is TGTGCCAGCAGCTTAGTGTCCGGTTGGTCCTCTGGAAACACCATATATTTT.

The chain has TRBV29-1 and TRBJ2-3, with D possibly TRBD2 on 6 matching bases. CDR1 is SQVTM and CDR2 is ANQGSEA in the germline V gene. With 6 bases removed from V and 3 bases from J, the gap between germline ends came to 19 bases. CDR3 length: 15 amino acids. The DNA of the CDR3 is TGCAGCGTGGGATCCGGGGCTAGCGATACAGATACGCAGTATTTT. Encoded protein: CSVGSGASDTDTQYF.

This chain connects TRBV5-1 to TRBJ2-1, with a weak D call TRBD2 (5 bases). V gave up 1 base and J gave up 2 bases, with 13 bases separating them. Germline CDR1 SGHRS, CDR2 YFSETQ. The CDR3 is 16 amino acids. This CDR3 is CASSLTEGQAYNEQFF. CDR3 bases: TGCGCCAGCAGCTTGACAGAGGGTCAAGCCTACAATGAGCAGTTCTTC.

The chain has TRBV19 and TRBJ2-7; a weak D match, TRBD1 (6 bases). Per the germline V gene, CDR1 is LNHDA and CDR2 is SQIVND (reference sequence). The V and J ends lost 9 bases and 2 bases respectively, with 17 bases between them. This CDR3 is built from 14 residues. CDR3 sequence reads: CASGKGDKTYEQYF. CDR3 sequence (DNA): TGTGCCAGCGGAAAGGGGGACAAAACCTACGAGCAGTACTTC.

The J gene is TRBJ1-2, the V gene TRBV5-8, with TRBD1 identical over 8 bases. J lost 2 bases, V lost 1 base, and 1 base had no gene match. Per the germline V gene, CDR1 is SGHTS and CDR2 is YDEGEE. The CDR3 runs 14 residues. This chain's CDR3 is CASSLQGANYGYTF. CDR3 nucleotide sequence: TGTGCCAGCAGCTTGCAGGGGGCCAACTATGGCTACACCTTC.

The genes are TRBV27 and TRBJ1-6; D might be TRBD1 (6 bases). The germline V gene has CDR1 MNHEY and CDR2 SMNVEV (reference sequence). CDR3 size: 16 residues. The ends were cut back, 1 base at V and 0 bases at J, with 7 bases in the middle. CDR3 nucleotide sequence: TGTGCCAGCAGTTTATTAGGGGGCTCCTATAATTCACCCCTCCACTTT. It encodes CASSLLGGSYNSPLHF.

The CDR3, as DNA: TGTGCCAGCAGTTACCCCGGGGGGGACAATGAGCAGTTCTTC. This codes for CASSYPGGDNEQFF. The chain combines TRBV6-5 with TRBJ2-1; 8 bases are a match to TRBD2. Trimming took 2 bases from V and 5 from J; bases not matched to a gene: 2. Per the germline V gene, CDR1 is MNHEY and CDR2 is SVGAGI. The CDR3 consists of 14 residues.

This clone was recorded once. The chain is built from TRBV5-5 and TRBJ1-4, with unresolved D. The CDR3 covers 16 residues. Germline lookup yields CDR1 SGHKS and CDR2 YYEKEE (reference sequence). V was cut by 2 bases and J by 0 bases, with 11 bases left in between. CDR3 sequence reads: CASSFGGRATNEKLFF. The CDR3 nucleotides read TGTGCCAGCAGCTTTGGCGGTCGTGCAACTAATGAAAAACTGTTTTTT.

The chain employs TRBV29-1 and TRBJ2-1, with D uncertain. The ends were cut back, 7 bases at V and 7 bases at J, with 14 bases in the middle. This CDR3 spans 12 amino acids. In germline, CDR1 is SQVTM, CDR2 ANQGSEA. The DNA of the CDR3 is TGCAGCGCCTTAGTTACTCCAAATGAGCAGTTCTTC. This sequence encodes CSALVTPNEQFF.

The chain uses TRBV18 and TRBJ2-2; 7 positions agree with TRBD1. Germline CDR1 is KGHSH and CDR2 is LQKENI. The V and J ends lost 1 base and 15 bases, in that order; junction bases with no gene match: 5. The CDR3 sequence is 12 residues long. The CDR3 DNA sequence: TGTGCCAGCTCACCACGGGACAGATCGGTGTTTTTT. Protein sequence: CASSPRDRSVFF.

The chain is built from TRBV29-1 and TRBJ2-7, with 10 bases lining up with TRBD1. The CDR3 is 13 residues long. Germline V lookup: CDR1 SQVTM, CDR2 ANQGSEA. Trimming took 3 bases from V and 7 from J; bases not matched to a gene: 6. CDR3 bases: TGCAGCGTTGAGGGACAGGGGTCGAGTGAGCAGTACTTC. It is translated as CSVEGQGSSEQYF.

The chain links TRBV7-2 to TRBJ2-1, with D uncertain. Germline CDR1 SGHTA, CDR2 FQGNSA. V was cut by 4 bases and J by 4 bases, with 5 bases left in between. This CDR3 has 12 residues. The CDR3 loop is CASSSRYNEQFF. The CDR3 DNA reads as TGTGCCAGCAGCTCCAGGTACAATGAGCAGTTCTTC.

This chain connects TRBV28 to TRBJ1-2; D might be TRBD1 (6 bases). The germline V gene has CDR1 MDHEN and CDR2 SYDVKM. V lost 3 bases, J lost 4 bases, and 9 bases lay in between. This CDR3 spans 13 amino acids. The CDR3 loop reads CASSFLGGYGYTF. In nucleotides, the CDR3 is TGTGCCAGCAGTTTCTTAGGGGGCTATGGCTACACCTTC.

The J gene is TRBJ1-1, the V gene TRBV6-4; the D is unclear. Germline V gene lookup returns CDR1 MRHNA and CDR2 SNTAGT. The CDR3 sequence is 13 residues long. Trimming cost V 5 bases and J 6 bases, with 13 bases left between them. In DNA, the CDR3 is TGTGCCAGCAGTCGTGACATGTGGGCTGAAGCTTTCTTT. It is translated as CASSRDMWAEAFF.

This chain connects TRBV15 to TRBJ1-4; D gene uncertain. V lost 4 bases to trimming and J lost 8 bases, with 8 bases between them. The CDR3 spans 12 residues. The germline V gene encodes CDR1 LNHNV and CDR2 YYDKDF (reference sequence). The CDR3 loop reads CATSTEGEKLFF. The CDR3 DNA sequence: TGTGCCACCAGCACGGAGGGAGAAAAACTGTTTTTT.

This chain links TRBV19 with TRBJ1-5; TRBD1 matches 7 bases. The CDR3 extends over 13 amino acids. The germline V gene encodes CDR1 LNHDA and CDR2 SQIVND (reference sequence). With 4 bases clipped from V and 8 bases from J, the junction kept 5 bases outside the gene matches. CDR3 sequence (DNA): TGTGCCAGTAGTACAGGGGGTGGGGAGCCCCAGCATTTT. Protein sequence: CASSTGGGEPQHF. Looking up the rest from reference TRBV19 and TRBJ1-5 gives the full variable domain: DGGITQSPKYLFRKEGQNVTLSCEQNLNHDAMYWYRQDPGQGLRLIYYSQIVNDFQKGDIAEGYSVSREKKESFPLTVTSAQKNPTAFYLCASSTGGGEPQHFGDGTRLSIL.

The CDR3 sequence is CASSQGRGRGGANVLTF. DNA of the CDR3: TGTGCCAGCAGCCAAGGGAGAGGGAGAGGTGGGGCCAACGTCCTGACTTTC. The V gene is TRBV3-1 (or the pseudogene TRBV3-2), the J gene TRBJ2-6, with D perhaps TRBD2 (5 bases). V lost 1 base to trimming and J lost 3 bases, with 13 bases between them. CDR3 length: 17 residues. Per the germline V gene, CDR1 is LGHDT and CDR2 is YNNKEL (reference sequence).

The V and J genes are TRBV9 and TRBJ2-2, with D perhaps TRBD2 (6 bases). Germline V gene data show CDR1 as SGDLS and CDR2 as YYNGEE. The germline V and J ends were trimmed by 3 bases and 0 bases, with 12 bases remaining between them. CDR3 length equals 16 residues. CDR3: CASSAPGLPNTGELFF. In DNA form, the CDR3 reads TGTGCCAGCAGCGCGCCGGGACTTCCGAACACCGGGGAGCTGTTTTTT. The whole variable domain, remainder taken from reference TRBV9 and TRBJ2-2, is DSGVTQTPKHLITATGQRVTLRCSPRSGDLSVYWYQQSLDQGLQFLIQYYNGEERAKGNILERFSAQQFPDLHSELNLSSLELGDSALYFCASSAPGLPNTGELFFGEGSRLTVL.

Notes on this clone: Other nucleotide sequences from this sample produce the same CDR3. The chain joins TRBV6-6 to TRBJ1-5; D uncertain. V was pared by 6 bases and J by 0 bases, with 12 bases between. Germline-derived CDR1 and CDR2 are MNHNY and SVGAGI (reference sequence). The CDR3 is 15 residues long. CDR3 region: CASRKGGDSNQPQHF. As DNA, the CDR3 is TGTGCCAGCAGAAAGGGAGGCGATAGCAATCAGCCCCAGCATTTT.

V is TRBV9 and J is TRBJ1-6, with D maybe TRBD1 (5 bases). Trimming took off 0 bases at V and 8 bases at J, with 12 bases between the two ends. The germline CDR1 and CDR2 sequences are SGDLS and YYNGEE. CDR3 length: 15 amino acids. This chain's CDR3 is CASSVAGDGYSPLHF. CDR3 sequence (DNA): TGTGCCAGCAGCGTAGCGGGGGACGGGTATTCACCCCTCCACTTT.

This chain uses TRBV3-1 (or the pseudogene TRBV3-2) with TRBJ1-2, with TRBD1 matching 8 bases. The CDR3 extends over 15 amino acids. From germline, CDR1 is LGHDT and CDR2 YNNKEL (reference sequence). After removal of 7 bases from V and 4 bases from J, the junction contained 11 bases not matched to a gene. The DNA of the CDR3 is TGTGCCAGCACAGCCTGGGGACAGGAGGCCTATGGCTACACCTTC. It yields the protein CASTAWGQEAYGYTF.

The V and J genes are TRBV5-5 and TRBJ2-5, with D maybe TRBD2 (5 bases). Trimming pared 1 base from V and 3 bases from J, leaving 16 bases between. CDR3 length: 16 residues. The germline V gene encodes CDR1 SGHKS and CDR2 YYEKEE (reference sequence). In DNA form, the CDR3 reads TGTGCCAGCAGCTTGTTCGCCTTCAACGGGGAAGAGACCCAGTACTTC. Residues: CASSLFAFNGEETQYF.

V and J are TRBV6-1 and TRBJ1-2; D is uncertain. Trimming cost V 2 bases and J 4 bases, with 14 bases left between them. CDR3 length: 15 amino acids. Germline CDR1 is MNHNS and CDR2 is SASEGT. The CDR3 DNA is TGTGCCAGCAGTGAAACACATGGTACCCGCTATGGCTACACCTTC. Translation gives CASSETHGTRYGYTF.

The V call is TRBV28, the J call TRBJ1-2, with no clear D. The CDR3 sequence is 12 residues long. Germline V lookup: CDR1 MDHEN, CDR2 SYDVKM. The ends were cut back, 1 base at V and 8 bases at J, with 8 bases in the middle. CDR3: CASSLLAGGYTF. The CDR3 nucleotides are TGTGCCAGCAGTTTATTGGCGGGAGGCTACACCTTC.